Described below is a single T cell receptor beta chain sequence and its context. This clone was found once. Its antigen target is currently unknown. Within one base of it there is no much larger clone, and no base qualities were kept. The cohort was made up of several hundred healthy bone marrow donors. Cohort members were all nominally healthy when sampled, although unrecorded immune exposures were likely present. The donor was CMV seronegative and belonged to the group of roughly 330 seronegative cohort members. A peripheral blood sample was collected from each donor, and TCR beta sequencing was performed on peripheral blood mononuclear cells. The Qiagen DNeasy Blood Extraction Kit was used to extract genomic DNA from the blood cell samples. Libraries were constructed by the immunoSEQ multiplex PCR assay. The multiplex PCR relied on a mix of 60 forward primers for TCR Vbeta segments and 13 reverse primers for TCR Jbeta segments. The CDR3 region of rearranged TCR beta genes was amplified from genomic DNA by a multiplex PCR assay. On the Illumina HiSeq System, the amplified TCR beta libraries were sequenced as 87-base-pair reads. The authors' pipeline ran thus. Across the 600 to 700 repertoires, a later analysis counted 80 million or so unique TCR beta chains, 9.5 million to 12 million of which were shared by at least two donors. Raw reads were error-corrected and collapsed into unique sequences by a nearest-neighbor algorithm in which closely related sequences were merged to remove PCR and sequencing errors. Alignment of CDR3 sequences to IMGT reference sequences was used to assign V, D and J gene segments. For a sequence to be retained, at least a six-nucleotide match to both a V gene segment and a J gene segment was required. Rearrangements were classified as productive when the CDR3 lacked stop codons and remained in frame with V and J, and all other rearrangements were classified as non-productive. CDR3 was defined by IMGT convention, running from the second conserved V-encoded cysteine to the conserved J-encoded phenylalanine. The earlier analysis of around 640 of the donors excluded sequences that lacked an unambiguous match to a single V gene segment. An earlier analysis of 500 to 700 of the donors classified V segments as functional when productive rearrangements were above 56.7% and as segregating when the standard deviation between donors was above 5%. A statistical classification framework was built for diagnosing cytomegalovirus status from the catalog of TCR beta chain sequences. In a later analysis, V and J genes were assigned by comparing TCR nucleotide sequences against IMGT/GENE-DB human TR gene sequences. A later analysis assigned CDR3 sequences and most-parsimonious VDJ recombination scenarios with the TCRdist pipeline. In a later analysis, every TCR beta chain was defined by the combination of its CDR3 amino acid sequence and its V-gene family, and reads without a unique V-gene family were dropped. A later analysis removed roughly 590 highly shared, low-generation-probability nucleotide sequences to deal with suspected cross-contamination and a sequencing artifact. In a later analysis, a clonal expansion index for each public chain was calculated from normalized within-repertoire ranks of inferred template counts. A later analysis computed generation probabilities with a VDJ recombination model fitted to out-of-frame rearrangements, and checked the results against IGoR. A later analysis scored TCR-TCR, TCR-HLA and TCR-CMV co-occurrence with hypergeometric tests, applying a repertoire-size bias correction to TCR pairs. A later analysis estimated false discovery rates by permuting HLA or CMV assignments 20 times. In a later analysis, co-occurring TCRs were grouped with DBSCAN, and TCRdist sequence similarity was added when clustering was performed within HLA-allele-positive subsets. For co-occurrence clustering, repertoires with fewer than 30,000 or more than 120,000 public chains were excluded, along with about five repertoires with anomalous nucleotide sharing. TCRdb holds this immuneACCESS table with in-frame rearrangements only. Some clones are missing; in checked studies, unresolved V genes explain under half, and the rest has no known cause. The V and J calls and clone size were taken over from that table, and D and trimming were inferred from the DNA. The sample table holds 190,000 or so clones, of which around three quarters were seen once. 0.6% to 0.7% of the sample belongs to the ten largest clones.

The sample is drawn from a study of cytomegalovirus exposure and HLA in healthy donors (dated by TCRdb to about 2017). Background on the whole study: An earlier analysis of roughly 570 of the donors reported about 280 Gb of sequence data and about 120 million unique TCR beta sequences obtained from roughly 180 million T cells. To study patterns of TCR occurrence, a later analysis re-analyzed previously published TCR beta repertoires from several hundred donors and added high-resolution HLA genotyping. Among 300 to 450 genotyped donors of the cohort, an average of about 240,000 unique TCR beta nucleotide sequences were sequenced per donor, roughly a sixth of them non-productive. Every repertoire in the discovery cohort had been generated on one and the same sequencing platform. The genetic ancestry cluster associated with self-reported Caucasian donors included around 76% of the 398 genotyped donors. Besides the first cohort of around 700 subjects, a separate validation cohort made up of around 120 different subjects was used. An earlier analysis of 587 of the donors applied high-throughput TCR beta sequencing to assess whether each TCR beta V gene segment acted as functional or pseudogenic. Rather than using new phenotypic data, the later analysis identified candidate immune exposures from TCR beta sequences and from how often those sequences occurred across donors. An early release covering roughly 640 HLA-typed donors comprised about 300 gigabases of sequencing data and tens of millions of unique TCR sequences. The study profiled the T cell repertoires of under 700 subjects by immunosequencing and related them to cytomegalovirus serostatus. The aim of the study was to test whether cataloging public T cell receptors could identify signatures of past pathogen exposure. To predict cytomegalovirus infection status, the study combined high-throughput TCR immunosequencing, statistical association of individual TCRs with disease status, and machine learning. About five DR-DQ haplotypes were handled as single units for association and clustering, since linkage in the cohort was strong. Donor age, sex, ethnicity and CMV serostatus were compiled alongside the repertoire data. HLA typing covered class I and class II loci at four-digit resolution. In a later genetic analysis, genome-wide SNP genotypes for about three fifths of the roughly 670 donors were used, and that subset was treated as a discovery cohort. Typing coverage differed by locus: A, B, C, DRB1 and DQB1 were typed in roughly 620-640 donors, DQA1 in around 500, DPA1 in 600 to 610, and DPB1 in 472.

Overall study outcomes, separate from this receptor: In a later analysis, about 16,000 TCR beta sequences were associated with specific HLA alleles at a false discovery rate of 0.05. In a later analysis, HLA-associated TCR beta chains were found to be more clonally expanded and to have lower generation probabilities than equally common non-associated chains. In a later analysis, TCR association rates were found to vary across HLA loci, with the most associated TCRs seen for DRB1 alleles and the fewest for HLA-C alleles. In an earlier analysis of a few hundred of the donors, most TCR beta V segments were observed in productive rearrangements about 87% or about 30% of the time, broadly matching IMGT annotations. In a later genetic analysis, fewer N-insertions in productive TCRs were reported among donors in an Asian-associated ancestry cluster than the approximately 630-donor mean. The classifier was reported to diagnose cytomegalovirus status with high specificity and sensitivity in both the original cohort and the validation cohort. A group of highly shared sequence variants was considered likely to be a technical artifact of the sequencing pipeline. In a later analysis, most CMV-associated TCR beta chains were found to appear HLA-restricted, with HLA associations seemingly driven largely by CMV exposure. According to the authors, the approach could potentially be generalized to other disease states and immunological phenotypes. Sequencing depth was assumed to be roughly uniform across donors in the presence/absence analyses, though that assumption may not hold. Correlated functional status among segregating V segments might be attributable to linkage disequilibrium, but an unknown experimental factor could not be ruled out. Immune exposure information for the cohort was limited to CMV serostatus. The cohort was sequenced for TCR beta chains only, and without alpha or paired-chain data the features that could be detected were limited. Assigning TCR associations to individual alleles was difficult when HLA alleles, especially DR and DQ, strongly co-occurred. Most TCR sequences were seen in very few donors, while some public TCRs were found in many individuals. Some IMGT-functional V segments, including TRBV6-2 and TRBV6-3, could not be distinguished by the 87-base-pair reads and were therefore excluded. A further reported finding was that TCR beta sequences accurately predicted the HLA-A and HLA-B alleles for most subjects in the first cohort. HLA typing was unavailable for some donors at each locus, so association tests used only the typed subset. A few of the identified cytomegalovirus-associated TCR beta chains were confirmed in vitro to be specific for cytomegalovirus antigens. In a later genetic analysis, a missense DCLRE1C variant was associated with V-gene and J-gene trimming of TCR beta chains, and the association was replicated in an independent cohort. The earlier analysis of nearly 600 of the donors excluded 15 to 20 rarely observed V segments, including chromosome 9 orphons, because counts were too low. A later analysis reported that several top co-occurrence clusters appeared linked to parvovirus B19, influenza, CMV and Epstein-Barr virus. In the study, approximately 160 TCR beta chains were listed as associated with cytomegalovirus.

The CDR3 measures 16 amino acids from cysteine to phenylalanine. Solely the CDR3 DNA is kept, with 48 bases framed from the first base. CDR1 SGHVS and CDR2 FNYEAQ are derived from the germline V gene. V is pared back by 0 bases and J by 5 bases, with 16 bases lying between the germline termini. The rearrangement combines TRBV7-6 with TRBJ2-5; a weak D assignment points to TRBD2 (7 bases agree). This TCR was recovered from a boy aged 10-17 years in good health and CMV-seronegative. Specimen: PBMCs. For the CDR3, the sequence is CASSLARLGGAETQYF. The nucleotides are TGTGCCAGCAGCTTAGCAAGATTGGGGGGGGCGGAGACCCAGTACTTC.